This TCR beta chain is from a study of cytomegalovirus exposure and HLA in healthy donors. Researchers ran the PCR with 60 Vbeta and 13 Jbeta primers. Here immunoSEQ multiplex PCR was the method, and the copy in TCRdb shows in-frame clones only, minus some. The sample lists roughly 200,000 clones, about four fifths occurring once. In the case of this clone: Its specificity is unknown.

General study points: According to an earlier analysis, most TCR beta V segments yielded productive rearrangements about 90% or about 30% of the time. Associated with cytomegalovirus, according to the listing, were 164 TCR beta chains.

This sequence originates from a man aged 50 or older in good health and CMV-seronegative. The specimen sequenced was PBMCs.

The CDR3 bases are TGTGCCAGCAGTTACTCGGGCAGCTGGACTAGCTACGAGCAGTACTTC. It translates to CASSYSGSWTSYEQYF. This chain links TRBV6-5 with TRBJ2-7, with 7 bases matching TRBD2. V trimming: 0 bases; J trimming: 3 bases; junction bases outside the gene matches: 8. The CDR3 consists of 16 residues. Germline CDR1 reads MNHEY; CDR2 reads SVGAGI.